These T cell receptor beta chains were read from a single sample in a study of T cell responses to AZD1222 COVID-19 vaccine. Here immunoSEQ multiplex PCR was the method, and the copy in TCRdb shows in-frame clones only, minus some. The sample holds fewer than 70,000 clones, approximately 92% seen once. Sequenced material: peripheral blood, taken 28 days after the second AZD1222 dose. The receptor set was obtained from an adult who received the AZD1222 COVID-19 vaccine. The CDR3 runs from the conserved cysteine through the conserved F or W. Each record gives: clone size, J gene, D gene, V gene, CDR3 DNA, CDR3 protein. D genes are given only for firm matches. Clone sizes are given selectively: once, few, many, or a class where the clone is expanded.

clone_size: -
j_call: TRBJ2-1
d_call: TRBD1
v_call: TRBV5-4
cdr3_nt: TGTGCCAGCAGCTCCGGACAGGGTTCCTACAATGAGCAGTTCTTC
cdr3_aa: CASSSGQGSYNEQFF

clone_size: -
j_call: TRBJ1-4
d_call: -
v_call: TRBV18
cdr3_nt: TGTGCCAGCCAGGCAATGAATGAAAAACTGTTTTTT
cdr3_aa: CASQAMNEKLFF

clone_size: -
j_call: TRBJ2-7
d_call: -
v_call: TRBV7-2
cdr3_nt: TGTGCCAGCAGCTTAACCAGCGGCGAATACGAGCAGTACTTC
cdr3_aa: CASSLTSGEYEQYF

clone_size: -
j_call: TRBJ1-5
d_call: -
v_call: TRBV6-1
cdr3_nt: TGTGCCAGCAGTGAAGCTGCAGGGCCGTATCAGCCCCAGCATTTT
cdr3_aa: CASSEAAGPYQPQHF

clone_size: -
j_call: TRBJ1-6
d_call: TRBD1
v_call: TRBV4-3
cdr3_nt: TGCGCCAGCACTCGGGACAGGGGGACCTATAATTCACCCCTCCACTTT
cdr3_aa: CASTRDRGTYNSPLHF

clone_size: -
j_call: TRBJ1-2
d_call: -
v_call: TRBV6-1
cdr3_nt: TGTGCCAGCAGTGATTACAGGGACTATGGCTACACCTTC
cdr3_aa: CASSDYRDYGYTF

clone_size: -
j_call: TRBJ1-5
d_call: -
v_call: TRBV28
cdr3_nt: TGTGCCAGCACCGGTGGACAACTCCCGAGCAATCAGCCCCAGCATTTT
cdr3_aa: CASTGGQLPSNQPQHF

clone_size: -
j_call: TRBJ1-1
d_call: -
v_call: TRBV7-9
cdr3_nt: TGTGCCAGCAGCCCGTTAATCTGGACAAGTCAACCCACTGAAGCTTTCTTT
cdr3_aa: CASSPLIWTSQPTEAFF

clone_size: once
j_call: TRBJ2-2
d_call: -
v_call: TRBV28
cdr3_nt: TGTGCCAGCAGTTTAGGGGGAGCCACCTACACCGGGGAGCTGTTTTTT
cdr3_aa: CASSLGGATYTGELFF

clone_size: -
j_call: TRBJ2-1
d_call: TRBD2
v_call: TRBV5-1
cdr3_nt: TGCGCCAGCAGCCGACTAGCGGACTCCTACAATGAGCAGTTCTTC
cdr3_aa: CASSRLADSYNEQFF

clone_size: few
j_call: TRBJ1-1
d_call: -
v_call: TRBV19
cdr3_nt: TGTGCCAGTACCCTCAGGGGCTCTGAAGCTTTCTTT
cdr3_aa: CASTLRGSEAFF

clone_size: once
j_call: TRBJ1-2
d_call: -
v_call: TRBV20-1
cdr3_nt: TGCAGTGCTAGTCGTTTTGGGAACTATGGCTACACCTTC
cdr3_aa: CSASRFGNYGYTF

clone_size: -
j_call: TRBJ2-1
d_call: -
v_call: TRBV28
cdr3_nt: TGTGCCAGCAGACCAGCGAGGGATGAGCAGTTCTTC
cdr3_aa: CASRPARDEQFF

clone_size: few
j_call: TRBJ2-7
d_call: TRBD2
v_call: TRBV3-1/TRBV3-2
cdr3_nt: TGTGCCAGCAGCCAAGATCAAGGTAGCGGGGGTTACGAGCAGTACTTC
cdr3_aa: CASSQDQGSGGYEQYF

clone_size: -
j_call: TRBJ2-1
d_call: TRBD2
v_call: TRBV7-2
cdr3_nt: TGTGCCAGCAGCTTGGGACTAGCCGGCAATGAGCAGTTCTTC
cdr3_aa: CASSLGLAGNEQFF

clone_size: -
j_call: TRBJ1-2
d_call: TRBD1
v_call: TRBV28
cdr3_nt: TGTGCCAGCAGGAGAACGGACAGGGAAAGGGGCTACACCTTC
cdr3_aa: CASRRTDRERGYTF

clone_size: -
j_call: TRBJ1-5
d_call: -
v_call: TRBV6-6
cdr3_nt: TGTGCCAGCAGGGCGGGGGACAAACAGCCCCAGCATTTT
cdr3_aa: CASRAGDKQPQHF

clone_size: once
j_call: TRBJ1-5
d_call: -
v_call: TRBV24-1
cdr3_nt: TGTGCCACCAGTGAGACGGGCAATCAGCCCCAGCATTTT
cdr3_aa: CATSETGNQPQHF

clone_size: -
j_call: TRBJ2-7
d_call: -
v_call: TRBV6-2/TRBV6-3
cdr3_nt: TGTGCCAGCAGTTCCCCTCCCCGCTACGAGCAGTACTTC
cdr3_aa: CASSSPPRYEQYF

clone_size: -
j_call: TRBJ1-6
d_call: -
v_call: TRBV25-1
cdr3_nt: TGTGCCAGCACCGCAAAATGGTCAGGGACCAATTCACCCCTCCACTTT
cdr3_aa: CASTAKWSGTNSPLHF

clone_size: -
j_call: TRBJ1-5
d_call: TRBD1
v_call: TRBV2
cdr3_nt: TGTGCCAGCAGTGGGCGACAGGGGGCTACTCCCCAGCATTTT
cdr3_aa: CASSGRQGATPQHF

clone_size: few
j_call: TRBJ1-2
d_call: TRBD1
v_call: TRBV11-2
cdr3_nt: TGTGCCAGCAGCCCCATCCGCGGACAGGACTATGGCTACACCTTC
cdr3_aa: CASSPIRGQDYGYTF

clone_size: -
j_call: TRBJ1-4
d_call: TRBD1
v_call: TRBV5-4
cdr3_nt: TGTGCCAGCAGCTTGTTCACAGGGGGCGGTAATGAAAAACTGTTTTTT
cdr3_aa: CASSLFTGGGNEKLFF

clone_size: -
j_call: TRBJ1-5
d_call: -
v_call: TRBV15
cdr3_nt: TGTGCCACCAGCAGAGATCCGACAGGAGGCTATCAGCCCCAGCATTTT
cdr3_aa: CATSRDPTGGYQPQHF

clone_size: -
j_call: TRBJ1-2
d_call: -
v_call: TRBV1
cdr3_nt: TGCACCAGCAGCCGTTACCGGGACAGAGCATACGACCCCCACTATGGCTACACCTTC
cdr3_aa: CTSSRYRDRAYDPHYGYTF

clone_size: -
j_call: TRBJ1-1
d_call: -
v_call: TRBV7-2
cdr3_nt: TGTGCCAGCAGCTTAGCCGGGAAGACGACTGAAGCTTTCTTT
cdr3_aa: CASSLAGKTTEAFF

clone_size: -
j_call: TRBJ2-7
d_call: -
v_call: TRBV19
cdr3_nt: TGTGCCAGTAGTATGGGGGACACCCTACTTTGGGAGCAGTACTTC
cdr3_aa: CASSMGDTLLWEQYF

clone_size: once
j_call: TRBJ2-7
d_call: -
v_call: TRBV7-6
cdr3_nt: TGTGCCAGCAGCCCGAGCAGTCAGCGGTCCTCCTACGAGCAGTACTTC
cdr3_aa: CASSPSSQRSSYEQYF

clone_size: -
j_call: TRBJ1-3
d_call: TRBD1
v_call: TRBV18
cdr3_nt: TGTGCCAGCTCCTTCGGCAGGACAGGGGCTGGAAACACCATATATTTT
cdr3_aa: CASSFGRTGAGNTIYF

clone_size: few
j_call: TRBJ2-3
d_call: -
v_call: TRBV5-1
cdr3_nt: TGCGCCAGCAGCTTGGGGAGCACAGATACGCAGTATTTT
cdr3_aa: CASSLGSTDTQYF

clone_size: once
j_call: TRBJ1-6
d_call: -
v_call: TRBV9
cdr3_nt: TGTGCCAGCAGCCCCGGACCGGATTATAATTCACCCCTCCACTTT
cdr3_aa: CASSPGPDYNSPLHF

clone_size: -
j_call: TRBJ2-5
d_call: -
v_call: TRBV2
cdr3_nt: TGTGCCAGCAGTGAAGGGCTAGGGACCCAGTACTTC
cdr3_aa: CASSEGLGTQYF

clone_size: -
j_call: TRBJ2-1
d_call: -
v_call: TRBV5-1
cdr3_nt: TGCGCCAGCAGCTTGGATTGGGGGGGCCGGGATGAGCAGTTCTTC
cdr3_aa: CASSLDWGGRDEQFF

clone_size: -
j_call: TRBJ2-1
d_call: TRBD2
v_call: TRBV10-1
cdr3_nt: TGCGCCAGCAGTGAGTCAGTGGGGGGGATTACCAATGAGCAGTTCTTC
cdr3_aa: CASSESVGGITNEQFF

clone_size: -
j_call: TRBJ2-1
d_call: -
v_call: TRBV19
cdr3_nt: TGTGCCAGTAGAGACTATGCTGATGAGCAGTTCTTC
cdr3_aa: CASRDYADEQFF

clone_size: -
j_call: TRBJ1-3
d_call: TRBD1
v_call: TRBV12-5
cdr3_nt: TGTGCTAGTGGTTTGGTACGGGACAGGGTGGTCACCATATATTTT
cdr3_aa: CASGLVRDRVVTIYF

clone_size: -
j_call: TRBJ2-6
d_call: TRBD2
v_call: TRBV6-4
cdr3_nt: TGTGCCAGCGCTGAACTAGCGGGTCTGGGAGGGGCCAACGTCCTGACTTTC
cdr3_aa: CASAELAGLGGANVLTF

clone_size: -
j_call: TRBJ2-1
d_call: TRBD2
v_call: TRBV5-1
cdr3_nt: TGCGCCAGCAGCTTAGGGACTAGTAACTATGAGCAGTTCTTC
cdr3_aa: CASSLGTSNYEQFF

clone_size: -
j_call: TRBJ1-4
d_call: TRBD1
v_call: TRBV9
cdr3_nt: TGTGCCAGCAGCCTACGGGACAGGGGTGGTGAAAAACTGTTTTTT
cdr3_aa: CASSLRDRGGEKLFF

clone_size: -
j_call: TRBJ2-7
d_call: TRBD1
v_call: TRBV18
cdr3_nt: TGTGCCAGCTCCCTGGGACAGGGTTCACCCTACGAGCAGTACTTC
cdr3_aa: CASSLGQGSPYEQYF

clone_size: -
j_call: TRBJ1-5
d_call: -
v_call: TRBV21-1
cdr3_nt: TGTGCCAGCAGCAAACCCTTGGACAGGGAGGTTGAGCCCCAGCATTTT
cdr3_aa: CASSKPLDREVEPQHF

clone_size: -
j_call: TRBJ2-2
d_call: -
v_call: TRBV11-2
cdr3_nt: TGTGCCAGCCGCCGACCTGGTCTGGAGACCGGGGAGCTGTTTTTT
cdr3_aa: CASRRPGLETGELFF

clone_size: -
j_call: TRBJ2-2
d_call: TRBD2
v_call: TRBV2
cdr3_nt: TGTGCCAGCAGTCCCGGGACTAGCGGGGGGCGGGGAACCGGGGAGCTGTTTTTT
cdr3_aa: CASSPGTSGGRGTGELFF

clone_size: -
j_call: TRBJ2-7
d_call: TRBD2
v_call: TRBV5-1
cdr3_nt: TGCGCCAGCAGCCTAGCGGGGGGCACCTACGAGCAGTACTTC
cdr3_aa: CASSLAGGTYEQYF

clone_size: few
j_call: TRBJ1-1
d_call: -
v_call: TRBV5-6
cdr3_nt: TGTGCCAGCAGCCTGGACATCACGAACACTGAAGCTTTCTTT
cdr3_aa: CASSLDITNTEAFF

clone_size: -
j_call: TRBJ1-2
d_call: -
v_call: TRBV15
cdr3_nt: TGTGCCACCAGCAGAGAAGGAGTAGGCTATGGCTACACCTTC
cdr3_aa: CATSREGVGYGYTF

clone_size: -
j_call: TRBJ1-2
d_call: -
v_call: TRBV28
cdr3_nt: TGTGCCAGCAGTTTGAATGAACCGGGGTGGCAGGAGGATGGCTACACCTTC
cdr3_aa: CASSLNEPGWQEDGYTF

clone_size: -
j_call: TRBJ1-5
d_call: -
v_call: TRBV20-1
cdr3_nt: TGCAGTGCTAGTCCGTTGAGGGACGTGGACAATCGTATCAATCAGCCCCAGCATTTT
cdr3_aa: CSASPLRDVDNRINQPQHF

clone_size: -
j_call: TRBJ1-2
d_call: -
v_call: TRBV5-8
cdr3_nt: TGTGCCAGCAGCTTTGGTGCGCATGGCTACACCTTC
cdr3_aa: CASSFGAHGYTF

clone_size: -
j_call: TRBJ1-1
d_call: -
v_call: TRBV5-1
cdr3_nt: TGCGCCAGCAGCTTCGACAGCAACACTGAAGCTTTCTTT
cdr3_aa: CASSFDSNTEAFF

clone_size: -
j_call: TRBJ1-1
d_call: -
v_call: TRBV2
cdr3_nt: TGTGCCAGCGGACTCCGGGACAAAGATCGAGAAGCTTTCTTT
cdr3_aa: CASGLRDKDREAFF

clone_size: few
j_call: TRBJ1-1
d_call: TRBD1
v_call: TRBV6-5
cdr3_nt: TGTGCCAGCAGAACTACAGGGGGCGTTACCTCGGCTTTCTTT
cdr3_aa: CASRTTGGVTSAFF

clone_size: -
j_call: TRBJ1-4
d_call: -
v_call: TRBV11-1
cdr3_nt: TGTGCCAGCAGCCTCGGACAAGGGAACGAAAAACTGTTTTTT
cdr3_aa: CASSLGQGNEKLFF

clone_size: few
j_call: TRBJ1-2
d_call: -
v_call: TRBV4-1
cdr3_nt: TGCGCCAGCAGCCAAGCTTCGACGGGCTATGGCTACACCTTC
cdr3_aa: CASSQASTGYGYTF

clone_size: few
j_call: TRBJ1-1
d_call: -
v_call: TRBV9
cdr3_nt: TGTGCCAGCAGCGTAGTCACAGCGAACACTGAAGCTTTCTTT
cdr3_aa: CASSVVTANTEAFF